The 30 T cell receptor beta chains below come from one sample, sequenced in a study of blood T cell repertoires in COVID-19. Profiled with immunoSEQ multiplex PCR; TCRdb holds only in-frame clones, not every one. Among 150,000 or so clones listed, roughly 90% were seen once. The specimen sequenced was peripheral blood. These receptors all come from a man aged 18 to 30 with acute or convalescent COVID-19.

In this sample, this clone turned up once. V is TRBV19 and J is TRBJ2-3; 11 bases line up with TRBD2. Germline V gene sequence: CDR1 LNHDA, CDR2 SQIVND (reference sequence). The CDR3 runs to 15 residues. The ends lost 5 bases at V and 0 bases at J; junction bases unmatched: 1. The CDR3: CASSVAGGSTDTQYF. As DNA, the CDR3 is TGTGCCAGTAGTGTAGCGGGGGGGAGCACAGATACGCAGTATTTT.

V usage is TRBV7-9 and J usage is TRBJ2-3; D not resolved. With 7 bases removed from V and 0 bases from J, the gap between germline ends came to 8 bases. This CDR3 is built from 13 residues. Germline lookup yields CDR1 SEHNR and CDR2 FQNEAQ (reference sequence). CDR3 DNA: TGTGCCAGCATCCCGAGTAGCACAGATACGCAGTATTTT. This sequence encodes CASIPSSTDTQYF.

The CDR3 sequence is CASSVSGSEQYF. CDR3 coding DNA: TGTGCCAGCAGCGTATCCGGGAGCGAGCAGTACTTC. The genes are TRBV9 and TRBJ2-7, with a possible D match to TRBD2 (6 bases). Trimming pared 1 base from V and 6 bases from J, leaving 8 bases between. In germline, CDR1 is SGDLS, CDR2 YYNGEE. CDR3 length equals 12 residues.

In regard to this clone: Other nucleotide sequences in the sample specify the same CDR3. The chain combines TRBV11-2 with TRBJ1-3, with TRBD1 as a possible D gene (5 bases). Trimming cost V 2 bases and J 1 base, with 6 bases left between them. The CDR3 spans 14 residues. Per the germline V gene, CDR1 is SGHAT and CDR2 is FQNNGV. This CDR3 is CASSLTGSGNTIYF. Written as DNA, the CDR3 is TGTGCCAGCAGCTTAACAGGATCTGGAAACACCATATATTTT. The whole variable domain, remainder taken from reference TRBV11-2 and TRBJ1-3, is EAGVAQSPRYKIIEKRQSVAFWCNPISGHATLYWYQQILGQGPKLLIQFQNNGVVDDSQLPKDRFSAERLKGVDSTLKIQPAKLEDSAVYLCASSLTGSGNTIYFGEGSWLTVV.

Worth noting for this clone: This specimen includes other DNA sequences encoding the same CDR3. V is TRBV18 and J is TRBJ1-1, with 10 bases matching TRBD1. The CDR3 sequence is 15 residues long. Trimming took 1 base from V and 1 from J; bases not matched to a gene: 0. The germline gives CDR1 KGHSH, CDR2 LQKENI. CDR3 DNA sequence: TGTGCCAGCTCACCACGACAGGGGGCGAACACTGAAGCTTTCTTT. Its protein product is CASSPRQGANTEAFF.

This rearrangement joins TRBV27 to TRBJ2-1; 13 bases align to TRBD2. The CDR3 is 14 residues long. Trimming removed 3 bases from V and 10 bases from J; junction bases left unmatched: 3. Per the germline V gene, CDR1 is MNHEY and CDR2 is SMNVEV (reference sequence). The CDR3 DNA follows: TGTGCCAGCAGTTTCGGGACTAGCGGGGTCGAGCAGTTCTTC. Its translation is CASSFGTSGVEQFF.

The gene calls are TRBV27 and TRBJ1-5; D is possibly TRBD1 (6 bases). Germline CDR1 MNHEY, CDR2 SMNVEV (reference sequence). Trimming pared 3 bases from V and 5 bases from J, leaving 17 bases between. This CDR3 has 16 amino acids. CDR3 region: CASSFQNTGRHQPQHF. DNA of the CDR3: TGTGCCAGCAGTTTCCAGAATACAGGGCGTCATCAGCCCCAGCATTTT.

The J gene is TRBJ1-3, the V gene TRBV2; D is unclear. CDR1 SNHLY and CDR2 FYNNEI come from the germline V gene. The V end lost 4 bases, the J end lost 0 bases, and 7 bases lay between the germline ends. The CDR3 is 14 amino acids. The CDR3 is CASSAGFSGNTIYF. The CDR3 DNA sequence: TGTGCCAGCAGTGCGGGGTTCTCTGGAAACACCATATATTTT.

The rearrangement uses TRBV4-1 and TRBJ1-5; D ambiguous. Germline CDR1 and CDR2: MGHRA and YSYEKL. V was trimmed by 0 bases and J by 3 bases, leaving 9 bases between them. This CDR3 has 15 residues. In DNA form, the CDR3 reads TGCGCCAGCAGCCAAGAGGGCAGCTTCAATCAGCCCCAGCATTTT. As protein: CASSQEGSFNQPQHF.

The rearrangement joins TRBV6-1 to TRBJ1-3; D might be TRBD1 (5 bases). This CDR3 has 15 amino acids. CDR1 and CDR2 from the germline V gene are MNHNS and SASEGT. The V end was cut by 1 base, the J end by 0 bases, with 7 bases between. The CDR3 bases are TGTGCCAGCAGTGAAGTGGGGCTCTCTGGAAACACCATATATTTT. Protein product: CASSEVGLSGNTIYF.

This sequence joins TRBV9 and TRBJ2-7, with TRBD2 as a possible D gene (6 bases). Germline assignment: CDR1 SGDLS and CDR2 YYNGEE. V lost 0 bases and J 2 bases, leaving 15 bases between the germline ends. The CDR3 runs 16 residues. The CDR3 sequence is CASSVGPGAGPYEQYF. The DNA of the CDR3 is TGTGCCAGCAGCGTAGGTCCAGGAGCGGGCCCCTACGAGCAGTACTTC.

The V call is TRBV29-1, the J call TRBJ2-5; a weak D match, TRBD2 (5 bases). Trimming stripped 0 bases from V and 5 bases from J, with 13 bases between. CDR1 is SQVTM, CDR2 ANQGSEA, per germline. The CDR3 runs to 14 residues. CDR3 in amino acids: CSVEDPLRRETQYF. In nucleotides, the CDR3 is TGCAGCGTTGAAGATCCCCTGAGGAGGGAGACCCAGTACTTC. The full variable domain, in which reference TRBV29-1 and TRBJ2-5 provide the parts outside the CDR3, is SAVISQKPSRDICQRGTSLTIQCQVDSQVTMMFWYRQQPGQSLTLIATANQGSEATYESGFVIDKFPISRPNLTFSTLTVSNMSPEDSSIYLCSVEDPLRRETQYFGPGTRLLVL.

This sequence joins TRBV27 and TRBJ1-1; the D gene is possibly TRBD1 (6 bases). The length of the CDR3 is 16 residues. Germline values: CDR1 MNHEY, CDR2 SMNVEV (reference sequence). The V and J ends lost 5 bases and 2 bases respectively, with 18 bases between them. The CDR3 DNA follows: TGTGCCAGCAGTGTCACCGCAGGGGCCGCCAACACTGAAGCTTTCTTT. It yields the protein CASSVTAGAANTEAFF.

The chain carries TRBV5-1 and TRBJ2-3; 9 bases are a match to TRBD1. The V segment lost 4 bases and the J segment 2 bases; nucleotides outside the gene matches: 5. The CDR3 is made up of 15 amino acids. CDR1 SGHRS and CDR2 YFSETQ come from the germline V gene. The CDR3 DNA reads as TGCGCCAGCAGCCCGGGACAGGGTTACACAGATACGCAGTATTTT. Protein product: CASSPGQGYTDTQYF.

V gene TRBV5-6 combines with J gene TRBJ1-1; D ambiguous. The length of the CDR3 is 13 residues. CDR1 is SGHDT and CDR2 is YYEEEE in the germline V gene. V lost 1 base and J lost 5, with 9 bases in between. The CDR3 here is CASSLMGRTEAFF. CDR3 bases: TGTGCCAGCAGCTTGATGGGGAGGACTGAAGCTTTCTTT.

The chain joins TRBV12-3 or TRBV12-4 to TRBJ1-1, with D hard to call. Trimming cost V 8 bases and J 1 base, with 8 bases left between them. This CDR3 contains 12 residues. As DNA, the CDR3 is TGTGCCAGCGGGCGTAGGAACACTGAAGCTTTCTTT. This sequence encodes CASGRRNTEAFF.

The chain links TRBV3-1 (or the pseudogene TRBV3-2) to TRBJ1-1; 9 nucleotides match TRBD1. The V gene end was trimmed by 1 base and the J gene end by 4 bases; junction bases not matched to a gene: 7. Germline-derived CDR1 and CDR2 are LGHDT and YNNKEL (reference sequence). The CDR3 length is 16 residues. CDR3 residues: CASSQGPGQGGTEAFF. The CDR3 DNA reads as TGTGCCAGCAGCCAAGGGCCGGGACAGGGTGGCACTGAAGCTTTCTTT.

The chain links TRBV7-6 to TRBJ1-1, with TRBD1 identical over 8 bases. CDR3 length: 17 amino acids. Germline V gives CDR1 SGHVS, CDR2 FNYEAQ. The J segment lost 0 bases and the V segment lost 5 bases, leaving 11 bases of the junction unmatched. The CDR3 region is CASSERTGSAMNTEAFF. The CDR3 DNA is TGTGCCAGCAGCGAGAGGACAGGGTCCGCAATGAACACTGAAGCTTTCTTT.

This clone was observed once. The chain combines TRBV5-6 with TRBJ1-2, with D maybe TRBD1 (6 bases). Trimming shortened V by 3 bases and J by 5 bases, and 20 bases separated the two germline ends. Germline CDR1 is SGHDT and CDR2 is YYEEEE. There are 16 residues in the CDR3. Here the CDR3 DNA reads TGTGCCAGCAGCTCATTCCGACAGGAGAGGGAGTATGGCTACACCTTC. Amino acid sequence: CASSSFRQEREYGYTF.

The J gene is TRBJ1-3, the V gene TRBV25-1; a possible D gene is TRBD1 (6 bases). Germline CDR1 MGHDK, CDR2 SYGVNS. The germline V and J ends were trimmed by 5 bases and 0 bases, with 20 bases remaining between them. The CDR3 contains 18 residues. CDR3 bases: TGTGCCAGCAGTTTTTCGAGACAGGACTTTAGCTCTGGAAACACCATATATTTT. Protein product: CASSFSRQDFSSGNTIYF.

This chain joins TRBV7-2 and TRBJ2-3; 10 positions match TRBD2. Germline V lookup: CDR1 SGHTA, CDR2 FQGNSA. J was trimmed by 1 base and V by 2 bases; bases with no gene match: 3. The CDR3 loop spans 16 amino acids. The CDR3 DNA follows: TGTGCCAGCAGCTTAACAGCGGGAGGGGGCACAGATACGCAGTATTTT. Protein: CASSLTAGGGTDTQYF.

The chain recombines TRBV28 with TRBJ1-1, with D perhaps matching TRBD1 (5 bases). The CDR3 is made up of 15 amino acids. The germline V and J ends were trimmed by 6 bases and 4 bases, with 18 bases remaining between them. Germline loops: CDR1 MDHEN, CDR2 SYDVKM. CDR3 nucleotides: TGTGCCAGCAGCTACGAAGCAGGGTCTCTCACTGAAGCTTTCTTT. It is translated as CASSYEAGSLTEAFF.

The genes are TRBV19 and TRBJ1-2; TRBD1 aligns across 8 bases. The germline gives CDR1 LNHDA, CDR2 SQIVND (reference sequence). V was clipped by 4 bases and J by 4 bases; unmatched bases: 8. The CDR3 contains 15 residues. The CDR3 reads CASSTRTGTGYGYTF. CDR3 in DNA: TGTGCCAGTAGTACCCGGACAGGGACGGGCTATGGCTACACCTTC.

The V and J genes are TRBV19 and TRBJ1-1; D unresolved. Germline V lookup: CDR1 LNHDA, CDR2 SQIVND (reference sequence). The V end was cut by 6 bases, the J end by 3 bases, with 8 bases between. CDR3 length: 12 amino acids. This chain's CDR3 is CASREGYTEAFF. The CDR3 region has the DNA TGTGCCAGTAGGGAGGGCTACACTGAAGCTTTCTTT.

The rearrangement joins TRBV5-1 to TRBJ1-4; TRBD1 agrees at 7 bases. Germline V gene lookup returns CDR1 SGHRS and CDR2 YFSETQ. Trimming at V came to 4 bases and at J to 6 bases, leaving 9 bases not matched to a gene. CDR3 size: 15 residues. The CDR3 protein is CASSPYGTDDEKLFF. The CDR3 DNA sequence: TGCGCCAGCAGCCCGTACGGGACAGATGATGAAAAACTGTTTTTT.

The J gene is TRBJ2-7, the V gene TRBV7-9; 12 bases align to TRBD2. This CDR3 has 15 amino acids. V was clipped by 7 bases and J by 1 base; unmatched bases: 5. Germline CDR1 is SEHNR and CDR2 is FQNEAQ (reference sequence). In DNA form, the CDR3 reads TGTGCCAGCACCGGACTAGCGGGGACTTCCTACGAGCAGTACTTC. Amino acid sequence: CASTGLAGTSYEQYF.

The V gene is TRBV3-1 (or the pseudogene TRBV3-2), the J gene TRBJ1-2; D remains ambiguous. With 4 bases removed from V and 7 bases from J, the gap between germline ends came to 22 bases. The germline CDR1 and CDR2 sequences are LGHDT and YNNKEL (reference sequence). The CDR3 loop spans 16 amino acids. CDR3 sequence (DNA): TGTGCCAGCAGCCTGCGGGCCGTAACAGAGGGCCGTGGCTACACCTTC. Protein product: CASSLRAVTEGRGYTF.

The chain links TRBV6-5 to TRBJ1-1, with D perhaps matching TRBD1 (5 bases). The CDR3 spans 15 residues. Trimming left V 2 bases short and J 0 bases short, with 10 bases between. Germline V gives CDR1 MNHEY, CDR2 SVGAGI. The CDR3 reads CASSYQGLMNTEAFF. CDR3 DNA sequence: TGTGCCAGCAGTTACCAGGGACTCATGAACACTGAAGCTTTCTTT.

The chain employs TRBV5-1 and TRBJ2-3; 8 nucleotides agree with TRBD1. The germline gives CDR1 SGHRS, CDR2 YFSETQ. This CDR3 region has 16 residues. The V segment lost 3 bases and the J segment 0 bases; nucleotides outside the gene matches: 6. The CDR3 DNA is TGCGCCAGCAGCTCTAGGACAGGGACTAGCACAGATACGCAGTATTTT. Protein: CASSSRTGTSTDTQYF.

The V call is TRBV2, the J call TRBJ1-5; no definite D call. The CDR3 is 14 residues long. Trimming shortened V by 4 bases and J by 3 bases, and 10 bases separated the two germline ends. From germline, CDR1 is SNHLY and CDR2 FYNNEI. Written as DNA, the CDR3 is TGTGCCAGCAGTGGCTCGGGGAACAATCAGCCCCAGCATTTT. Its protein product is CASSGSGNNQPQHF.